This T cell receptor beta chain was sequenced during a study of T cell responses to AZD1222 COVID-19 vaccine. Study-wide results and limits: Clonal diversity may have been underestimated in mostly white British donors. Rises in breadth and depth of Spike-specific TCRs came after two AZD1222 doses. The study sampled repertoires only after the peak T cell response.

Second-dose timings of about 4 or about 12 weeks were pooled. Germline V gives CDR1 SGHTA, CDR2 FQGNSA. This CDR3 spans 14 amino acids. Trimming removed 8 bases from V and 6 bases from J; junction bases left unmatched: 8. This table comes from immunoSEQ multiplex PCR, and its TCRdb copy is limited to in-frame clones, with some not included. The profile shows some 150,000 clones, about 86% of them singletons. To note about this clone: Its cognate antigen is unknown.

The sequenced sample was peripheral blood, obtained 28 days after the second AZD1222 dose. This sequence joins TRBV7-2 and TRBJ2-2, with 8 bases identical to TRBD2. This TCR derives from an adult who received the AZD1222 COVID-19 vaccine. The CDR3 loop reads CASGPLREAGELFF. CDR3 nucleotide sequence: TGTGCCAGCGGGCCATTGCGGGAGGCCGGGGAGCTGTTTTTT.